Following are 2 T cell receptor beta chains from one sample sequenced in a study of PD-1 blockade in classical Hodgkin lymphoma. This table comes from immunoSEQ multiplex PCR, and its TCRdb copy is limited to in-frame clones, with some not included. The sample lists approximately 45,000 clones, roughly 91% occurring once. Described time point: newly diagnosed, previously untreated cHL patient sample. Sample: peripheral blood mononuclear cells (PBMCs). The source is a human donor with classical Hodgkin lymphoma.

This clone was observed once. V and J are TRBV27 and TRBJ2-5, with TRBD2 identical over 12 bases. The CDR3 runs 15 residues. Germline lookup yields CDR1 MNHEY and CDR2 SMNVEV (reference sequence). Losses at the gene ends were 5 bases for V and 2 bases for J; bases not matched to a gene: 3. In nucleotides, the CDR3 is TGTGCCAGCAGTCGGACTAGCGGGATTCAAGAGACCCAGTACTTC. This translates into CASSRTSGIQETQYF.

The chain employs TRBV11-2 and TRBJ2-2; tentatively, D is TRBD2 (6 bases). The CDR3 is 17 amino acids. V dropped 5 bases and J dropped 2 bases, with 18 bases sitting between them. Germline V gene sequence: CDR1 SGHAT, CDR2 FQNNGV. CDR3: CASSERLTGLNTGELFF. The DNA of the CDR3 is TGTGCCAGCAGCGAGAGATTAACGGGACTTAACACCGGGGAGCTGTTTTTT.